This T cell receptor (beta chain) appears in the sequencing data of a study of T cell responses to AZD1222 COVID-19 vaccine. Study-wide results and caveats: Seropositive at baseline were only six AZD1222 recipients. Spike-specific TCR repertoires showed rising breadth and depth after two AZD1222 doses.

This clone came up once. Its specificity is not known. Germline CDR1 is MNHEY and CDR2 is SVGEGT. The V end lost 0 bases, the J end lost 4 bases, and 16 bases lay between the germline ends. The CDR3 runs 16 residues. Profiled with immunoSEQ multiplex PCR; TCRdb holds only in-frame clones, not every one. The profile covers tens of thousands of clones, with approximately 89% appearing a single time and roughly 5% taken by the ten largest. Pooling was applied to second doses at about 4 or about 12 weeks. The sequencing used peripheral blood, collected 28 days after the second AZD1222 dose. The chain has TRBV6-2 or TRBV6-3 and TRBJ2-7; no firm D call. The receptor was derived from an adult who received the AZD1222 COVID-19 vaccine. CDR3: CASSYSAPTFAYEQYF. The DNA of the CDR3 is TGTGCCAGCAGTTACTCAGCCCCGACATTTGCGTACGAGCAGTACTTC.